These 3 T cell receptor beta chains share one sample of origin, sequenced in a study of shared clonotypes between healthy human individuals. Method: immunoSEQ multiplex PCR; TCRdb's copy keeps in-frame clones and lacks some. The table shows 2 million to 3 million clones, with over 85% occurring only once. Sequencing was performed on naive CD4+ T cells from PBMCs. Subset indicated: CD45RA+ positively selected. The receptors were sampled from a young man in good health. Some clones in this sample may be carry-over from other donors' samples.

The genes are TRBV30 and TRBJ2-3, with TRBD2 matching 13 bases. V lost 3 bases to trimming and J lost 8 bases; unmatched junction nucleotides: 8. CDR3 length: 15 residues. Germline CDR1 reads GTSNPN; CDR2 reads SVGIG (reference sequence). The CDR3 DNA reads TGTGCCTGGAGACAACCGGGACTAGCGGGACTTACGCAGTATTTT. Translation: CAWRQPGLAGLTQYF.

This sequence joins TRBV4-1 and TRBJ2-5, with 7 bases identical to TRBD1. This CDR3 region has 15 residues. V trimming: 2 bases; J trimming: 7 bases; junction bases outside the gene matches: 10. CDR1 is MGHRA, CDR2 YSYEKL, per germline. The CDR3 reads CASSQYLGGPVTQYF. CDR3 DNA sequence: TGCGCCAGCAGCCAATACTTAGGGGGCCCGGTGACCCAGTACTTC.

Details on this clone: Other DNA sequences in the same sample also yield this CDR3. This chain connects TRBV7-6 to TRBJ1-2; 8 bases align to TRBD1. The CDR3 sequence is 14 residues long. J gave up 2 bases and V 5 bases, and 4 bases lay outside the gene matches. Germline V CDR1 and CDR2: SGHVS, FNYEAQ. CDR3 residues: CASSPGQGNYGYTF. As DNA, the CDR3 is TGTGCCAGCAGCCCCGGACAGGGCAACTATGGCTACACCTTC. Full variable domain (remainder filled in from reference TRBV7-6 and TRBJ1-2): GAGVSQSPRYKVTKRGQDVALRCDPISGHVSLYWYRQALGQGPEFLTYFNYEAQQDKSGLPNDRFSAERPEGSISTLTIQRTEQRDSAMYRCASSPGQGNYGYTFGSGTRLTVV.